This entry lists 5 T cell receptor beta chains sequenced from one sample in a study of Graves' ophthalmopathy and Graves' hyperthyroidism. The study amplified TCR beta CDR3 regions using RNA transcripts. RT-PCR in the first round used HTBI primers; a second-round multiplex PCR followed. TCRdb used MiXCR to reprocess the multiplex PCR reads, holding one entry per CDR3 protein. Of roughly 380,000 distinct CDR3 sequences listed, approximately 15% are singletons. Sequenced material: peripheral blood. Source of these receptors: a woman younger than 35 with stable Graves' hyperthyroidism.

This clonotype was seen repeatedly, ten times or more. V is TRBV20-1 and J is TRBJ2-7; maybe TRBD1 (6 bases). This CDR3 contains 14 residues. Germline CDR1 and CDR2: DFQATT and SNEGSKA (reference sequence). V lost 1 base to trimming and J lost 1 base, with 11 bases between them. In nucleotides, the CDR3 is TGCAGTGCTAGAGTAAACAGGGATTCCTACGAGCAGTACTTC. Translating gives CSARVNRDSYEQYF.

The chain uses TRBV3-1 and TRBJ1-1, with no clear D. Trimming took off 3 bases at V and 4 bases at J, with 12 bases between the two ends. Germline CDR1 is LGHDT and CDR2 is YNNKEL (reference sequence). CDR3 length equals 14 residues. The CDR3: CASSQPSSTTEAFF. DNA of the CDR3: TGTGCCAGCAGCCAGCCCAGTTCGACCACTGAAGCTTTCTTT.

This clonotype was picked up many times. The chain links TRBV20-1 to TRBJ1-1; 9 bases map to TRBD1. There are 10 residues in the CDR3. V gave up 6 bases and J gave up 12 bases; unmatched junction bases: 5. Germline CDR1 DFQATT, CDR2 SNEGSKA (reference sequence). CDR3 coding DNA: TGCAGTGCCAGTGGGACAGGGACTTTCTTT. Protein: CSASGTGTFF.

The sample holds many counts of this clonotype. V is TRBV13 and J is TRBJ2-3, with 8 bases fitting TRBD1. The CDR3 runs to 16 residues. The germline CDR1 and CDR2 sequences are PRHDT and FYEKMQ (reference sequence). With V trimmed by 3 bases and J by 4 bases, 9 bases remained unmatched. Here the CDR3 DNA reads TGTGCCAGCAGCTTGGATGGACAGGGTATTTCAGATACGCAGTATTTT. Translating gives CASSLDGQGISDTQYF.

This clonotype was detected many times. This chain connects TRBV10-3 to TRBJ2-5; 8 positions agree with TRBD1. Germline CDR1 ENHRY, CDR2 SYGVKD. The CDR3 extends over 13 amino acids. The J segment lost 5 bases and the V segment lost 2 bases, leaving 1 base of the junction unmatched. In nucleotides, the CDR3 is TGTGCCATCAGTGAGCGACAGGGGGAGACCCAGTACTTC. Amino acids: CAISERQGETQYF.